This TCR beta chain was observed in a study of T cells in localized non-small cell lung cancer. V was pared by 5 bases and J by 2 bases, with 4 bases of the junction left unmatched. There are 14 residues in the CDR3. Germline CDR1 reads MNHGY; CDR2 reads SAAAGT. Overall study findings and caveats: Those with higher blood T cell density had longer overall survival. Peak T cell clonality was found in uninvolved adjacent lung, exceeding tumor.

A few counts support this clone. The antigen remains undetermined. Clones were read by immunoSEQ multiplex PCR, and TCRdb kept only the in-frame ones, dropping some. The sample carries 1,700 or so clones, about 25% recorded once. It was adjacent lung free of atypia that was taken, at least 2 cm from the tumor margin. The source was normal lung tissue next to the tumor, collected before any cancer treatment. This chain connects TRBV6-8 to TRBJ1-1; TRBD1 matches at 8 bases. The clonotype comes from an older female donor with stage II squamous cell lung carcinoma. CDR3 sequence (DNA): TGTGCCAGCAGTGACAGGGGAGGAAACACTGAAGCTTTCTTT. It yields the protein CASSDRGGNTEAFF.